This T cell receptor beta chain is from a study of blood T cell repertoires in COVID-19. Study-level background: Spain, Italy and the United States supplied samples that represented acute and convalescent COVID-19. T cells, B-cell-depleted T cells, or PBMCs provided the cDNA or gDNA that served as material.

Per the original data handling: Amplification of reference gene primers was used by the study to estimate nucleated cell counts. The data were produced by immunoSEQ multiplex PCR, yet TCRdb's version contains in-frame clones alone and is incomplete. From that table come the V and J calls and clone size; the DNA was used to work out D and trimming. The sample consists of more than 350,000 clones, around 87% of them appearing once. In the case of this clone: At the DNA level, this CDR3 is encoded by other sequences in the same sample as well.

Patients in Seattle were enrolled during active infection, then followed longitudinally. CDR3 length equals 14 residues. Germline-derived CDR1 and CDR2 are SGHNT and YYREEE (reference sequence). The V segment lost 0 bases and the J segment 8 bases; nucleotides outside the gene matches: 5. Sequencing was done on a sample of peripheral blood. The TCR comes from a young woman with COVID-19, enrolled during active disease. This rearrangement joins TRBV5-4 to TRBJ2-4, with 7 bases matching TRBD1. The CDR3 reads CASSLGQGRDIQYF. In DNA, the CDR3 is TGTGCCAGCAGCTTGGGACAGGGCCGGGACATTCAGTACTTC.